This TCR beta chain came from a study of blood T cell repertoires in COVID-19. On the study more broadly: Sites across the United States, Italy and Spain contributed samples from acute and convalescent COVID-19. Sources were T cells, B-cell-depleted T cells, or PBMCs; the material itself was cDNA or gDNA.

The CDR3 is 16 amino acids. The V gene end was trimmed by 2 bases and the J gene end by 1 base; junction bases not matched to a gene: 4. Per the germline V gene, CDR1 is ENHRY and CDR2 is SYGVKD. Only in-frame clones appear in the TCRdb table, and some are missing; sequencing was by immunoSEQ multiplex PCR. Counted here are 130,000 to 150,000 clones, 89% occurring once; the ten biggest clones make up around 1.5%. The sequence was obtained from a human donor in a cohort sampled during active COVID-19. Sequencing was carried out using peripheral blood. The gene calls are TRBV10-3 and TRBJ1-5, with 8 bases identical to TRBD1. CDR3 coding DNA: TGTGCCATCAGTGAGAGGCGGACAGGGAGCAATCAGCCCCAGCATTTT. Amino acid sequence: CAISERRTGSNQPQHF.